This T cell receptor beta chain was documented in a study of blood T cell repertoires in COVID-19. Overall study: Italy, Spain and the United States were the sources of the convalescent and acute COVID-19 samples. T cells, B-cell-depleted T cells, or PBMCs supplied cDNA or gDNA.

Germline CDR1 reads GTSNPN; CDR2 reads SVGIG (reference sequence). The V end lost 5 bases, the J end lost 8 bases, and 17 bases lay between the germline ends. The CDR3 totals 13 residues. As processed by the authors: Counts of nucleated cells, estimated from reference gene primer amplification, were obtained. This table comes from immunoSEQ multiplex PCR, and its TCRdb copy is limited to in-frame clones, with some not included. That table furnishes V, J and clone size, whereas the DNA furnished D and trimming. The repertoire holds around 72,000 clones, with roughly 87% as singletons. The rearrangement links TRBV30 to TRBJ2-3; no reliable D call. The TCR originated in a woman aged 50 to 60 with acute or convalescent COVID-19. The specimen was peripheral blood. The CDR3 DNA sequence: TGTGCCTGGGGGCCGGCCTCTGGAGTTACGCAGTATTTT. This encodes CAWGPASGVTQYF. Supplemented by reference TRBV30 and TRBJ2-3, the full variable domain reads SQTIHQWPATLVQPVGSPLSLECTVEGTSNPNLYWYRQAAGRGLQLLFYSVGIGQISSEVPQNLSASRPQDRQFILSSKKLLLSDSGFYLCAWGPASGVTQYFGPGTRLTVL.